The clone carrying this TCR beta chain has a count of ten or more. The data were taken from a study of early T cells in non-severe SARS-CoV-2 infection. Trimming cost V 7 bases and J 5 bases, with 17 bases left between them. The germline V gene encodes CDR1 SGHAT and CDR2 FQNNGV. The CDR3 is made up of 14 amino acids. Attachment of unique molecular identifiers was made to individual cDNA molecules. TCRdb redid the calling of the 5' RACE reads with MiXCR, one entry per CDR3 protein. The repertoire holds roughly 16,000 distinct CDR3 sequences, with under 7% as singletons. The input for sequencing was whole blood, taken at baseline. The chain recombines TRBV11-2 with TRBJ2-5; D may be TRBD2 (5 bases). This TCR was recovered from an adult who was a healthcare worker with PCR-confirmed SARS-CoV-2 infection or an uninfected control (not recorded which). This chain's CDR3 is CASTGDPYGETQYF. The CDR3 DNA sequence: TGTGCCAGCACCGGGGATCCTTATGGGGAGACCCAGTACTTC.